Sequencing of this T cell receptor beta chain was carried out in a study of radiotherapy plus CTLA-4 blockade in lung cancer (dated by TCRdb to about 2018). Looking at the study overall: Objective responses were observed in about a sixth of enrolled patients, and disease control was achieved in 25% to 35%.

On the study overall, not on this receptor specifically: The strongest predictors of response, as reported, were early dynamic changes in blood T cell clones along with a rise in serum interferon-beta after radiation. After treatment with radiotherapy and ipilimumab, TCR clones that came from tumors expanded in the peripheral blood.

Turning to this clone: It has no known antigen specificity. Qualities for individual bases were not recorded, and no much larger clone is one base off.

Library preparation used the immunoSEQ multiplex PCR assay. The table comes from immuneACCESS by way of TCRdb, which keeps in-frame sequences with V and J called. Part of the clones is missing from these tables; in studies checked, under half for an unresolved V gene and the rest for unknown reasons. This sample holds approximately 65,000 clones; 70% to 80% were observed only once. The ten largest clones take up less than 5.5% of the sample. Reading the germline V gene (reference sequence) gives CDR1 LNHDA and CDR2 SQIVND. Taken from cysteine to phenylalanine, the CDR3 has 12 residues. The sequence is cut down to CDR3 DNA, 36 bases in frame from base 1. V is pared back by 3 bases and J by 7 bases, with 9 bases lying between the germline termini. Focal radiation therapy combined with CTLA-4 blockade (ipilimumab) was tested in patients with chemo-refractory metastatic non-small-cell lung cancer.

This receptor was identified in a human donor with non-small cell lung cancer who had a complete response to radiotherapy plus ipilimumab. The sequences come from peripheral blood, collected from a patient treated with radiotherapy plus ipilimumab. The rearrangement combines TRBV19 with TRBJ1-2, with a weak D call of TRBD1 (6 bases match). Here is the DNA: TGTGCCAGTAGTATCAGGGGCGGTGGCTACACCTTC. This gives the protein CASSIRGGGYTF.